The 27 T cell receptor beta chains in this list originate from one sample, sequenced in a study of T cells in Graves' hyperthyroidism and ophthalmopathy. Amplification of TCR beta CDR3 regions was performed using RNA transcripts as template. Primed by the HTBI set, a first-round RT-PCR was run on the TCR CDR3. TCRdb itself ran the multiplex PCR reads through MiXCR, one entry per CDR3 protein. This table has some 600,000 distinct CDR3 sequences, 11% to 15% appearing once. The source material was blood. These receptors were collected from a woman aged 25 to 39 with Graves' hyperthyroidism that later progressed to Graves' ophthalmopathy.

In this sample, this clonotype turned up a few times. This rearrangement joins TRBV19 to TRBJ2-1, with D possibly being TRBD2 (6 bases). Germline V gene data show CDR1 as LNHDA and CDR2 as SQIVND (reference sequence). The CDR3 runs 14 residues. Trimming stripped 1 base from V and 9 bases from J, with 13 bases between. The DNA for the CDR3 is TGTGCCAGTAGTATAGTATGGGGGGAGGTTGAGCAGTTCTTC. The encoded protein is CASSIVWGEVEQFF.

This clonotype has only a few counts. The chain links TRBV15 to TRBJ2-7; possibly TRBD2 for D (6 bases). The V end lost 0 bases, the J end lost 0 bases, and 12 bases lay between the germline ends. Germline loops: CDR1 LNHNV, CDR2 YYDKDF (reference sequence). The CDR3 totals 16 residues. CDR3 sequence: CATSREALAGSYEQYF. Written as DNA, the CDR3 is TGTGCCACCAGCAGAGAGGCACTAGCTGGCTCCTACGAGCAGTACTTC.

The chain joins TRBV18 to TRBJ2-6; D possibly corresponds to TRBD2 (6 bases). The CDR3 loop spans 16 amino acids. Trimming cost V 3 bases and J 4 bases, with 13 bases left between them. From germline, CDR1 is KGHSH and CDR2 LQKENI. DNA of the CDR3: TGTGCCAGCTCACCTCCCCGGGACTCCGGGGCCAACGTCCTGACTTTC. Translation: CASSPPRDSGANVLTF. Supplemented by reference TRBV18 and TRBJ2-6, the full variable domain reads NAGVMQNPRHLVRRRGQEARLRCSPMKGHSHVYWYRQLPEEGLKFMVYLQKENIIDESGMPKERFSAEFPKEGPSILRIQQVVRGDSAAYFCASSPPRDSGANVLTFGAGSRLTVL.

CDR3: CAFPHDGAKNIQYF. In nucleotides, the CDR3 is TGTGCCTTTCCCCACGATGGGGCCAAAAACATTCAGTACTTC. The V and J genes are TRBV30 and TRBJ2-4; D gene unclear. CDR1 is GTSNPN, CDR2 SVGIG, per germline (reference sequence). V gave up 7 bases and J gave up 1 base, with 14 bases separating them. The CDR3 runs to 14 residues.

The table lists this clonotype with a few counts. The chain joins TRBV20-1 to TRBJ2-2; possibly TRBD1 or TRBD2 for D (6 bases each). Trimming shortened V by 4 bases and J by 3 bases, and 15 bases separated the two germline ends. The V gene's germline CDR1 is DFQATT and CDR2 SNEGSKA (reference sequence). This CDR3 has 15 amino acids. The CDR3 sequence is CSATPLEGDTGELFF. The CDR3 DNA is TGCAGTGCTACCCCTCTGGAGGGGGACACCGGGGAGCTGTTTTTT.

This clonotype was recorded many times. The V gene is TRBV30, the J gene TRBJ1-3; maybe TRBD1 (6 bases). Trimming cost V 0 bases and J 4 bases, with 13 bases left between them. In germline, CDR1 is GTSNPN, CDR2 SVGIG (reference sequence). The CDR3 is 15 residues long. CDR3 sequence reads: CAWSVGTGPGNTIYF. CDR3 DNA: TGTGCCTGGAGTGTAGGCACAGGGCCGGGAAACACCATATATTTT.

This clonotype was seen repeatedly, ten times or more. This chain links TRBV3-1 with TRBJ1-1, with D maybe TRBD1 (5 bases). CDR1 and CDR2 from the germline V gene are LGHDT and YNNKEL (reference sequence). The CDR3 covers 13 residues. V was pared by 6 bases and J by 3 bases, with 11 bases between. CDR3 loop: CASRLGTHTEAFF. CDR3 DNA: TGTGCCAGCAGACTCGGGACTCACACTGAAGCTTTCTTT.

In DNA, the CDR3 is TGTGCCAGTAGTACGGGATTGATCACAGATACGCAGTATTTT. Translation gives CASSTGLITDTQYF. The chain joins TRBV19 to TRBJ2-3, with D possibly TRBD2 on 5 matching bases. The ends were cut back, 4 bases at V and 2 bases at J, with 10 bases in the middle. The CDR3 is 14 amino acids. Germline values: CDR1 LNHDA, CDR2 SQIVND (reference sequence).

The gene calls are TRBV20-1 and TRBJ2-1; the match to TRBD2 covers 15 bases. V lost 4 bases, J lost 0 bases, and 10 bases stayed unmatched. The germline V gene has CDR1 DFQATT and CDR2 SNEGSKA (reference sequence). The CDR3 covers 19 residues. CDR3 in amino acids: CSAILVGTSGRSSYNEQFF. The CDR3 bases are TGCAGTGCTATTCTGGTGGGGACTAGCGGGAGGAGCTCCTACAATGAGCAGTTCTTC.

This clonotype showed up many times. The chain combines TRBV7-9 with TRBJ1-4; the match to TRBD1 covers 7 bases. The CDR3 loop spans 15 amino acids. Trimming took 6 bases from V and 3 from J; bases not matched to a gene: 7. Germline V CDR1 and CDR2: SEHNR, FQNEAQ (reference sequence). This chain's CDR3 is CASSRDSGANEKLFF. In nucleotides, the CDR3 is TGTGCCAGCAGTCGGGACAGCGGCGCTAATGAAAAACTGTTTTTT.

This clonotype appeared many times. The V call is TRBV27, the J call TRBJ2-3; D gene ambiguous. Germline values: CDR1 MNHEY, CDR2 SMNVEV (reference sequence). With 10 bases removed from V and 9 bases from J, the gap between germline ends came to 14 bases. There are 11 residues in the CDR3. The DNA for the CDR3 is TGTGCCACCGCCCAAGGAACCACGCAGTATTTT. Protein: CATAQGTTQYF.

The V gene is TRBV6-1, the J gene TRBJ2-7; D is possibly TRBD2 (6 bases). The CDR3 covers 15 residues. The V gene lost 1 base and the J gene lost 4 bases, with 14 bases spanning the gap. The germline CDR1 and CDR2 sequences are MNHNS and SASEGT. The CDR3 is CASSEVGTGEYEQYF. The DNA for the CDR3 is TGTGCCAGCAGTGAAGTAGGTACGGGGGAATACGAGCAGTACTTC.

This clonotype was seen at least ten times. The chain employs TRBV7-9 and TRBJ2-5; unclear D gene. Trimming removed 3 bases at V and 5 bases at J, with 13 bases between. In germline, CDR1 is SEHNR, CDR2 FQNEAQ (reference sequence). The CDR3 covers 14 residues. The CDR3: CASSFFSETETQYF. The CDR3 bases are TGTGCCAGCAGCTTCTTCTCGGAGACGGAGACCCAGTACTTC.

This clonotype was found many times. The chain carries TRBV7-2 and TRBJ1-5; D unresolved. The CDR3 loop spans 13 amino acids. Germline CDR1 and CDR2: SGHTA and FQGNSA. The ends were cut back, 1 base at V and 7 bases at J, with 8 bases in the middle. The CDR3 is CASSLGAIQPQHF. The CDR3 DNA is TGTGCCAGCAGCTTAGGCGCGATACAGCCCCAGCATTTT.

The chain carries TRBV19 and TRBJ1-3; no firm D call. V lost 2 bases, J lost 8 bases, and 10 bases lay in between. Looked up from germline, CDR1 is LNHDA and CDR2 is SQIVND (reference sequence). CDR3 length: 13 amino acids. The chain's CDR3 is CASSIRAGDTIYF. CDR3 DNA sequence: TGTGCCAGTAGTATACGGGCCGGGGACACCATATATTTT.

Only a few counts were recorded for this clonotype. J is TRBJ1-1 and V is TRBV7-2; D gene ambiguous. In germline, CDR1 is SGHTA, CDR2 FQGNSA. This CDR3 is built from 15 residues. V was cut by 5 bases and J by 1 base, with 14 bases left in between. CDR3 sequence (DNA): TGTGCCAGCAGCCTCAACGCGGCGCAGAACACTGAAGCTTTCTTT. Protein sequence: CASSLNAAQNTEAFF.

This clonotype was observed a few times. The chain uses TRBV19 and TRBJ1-1; D not resolved. Germline V lookup: CDR1 LNHDA, CDR2 SQIVND (reference sequence). V lost 5 bases and J 3 bases, leaving 7 bases between the germline ends. The CDR3 is made up of 12 amino acids. CDR3 loop: CASSYGDTEAFF. The CDR3, as DNA: TGTGCCAGTAGTTATGGGGACACTGAAGCTTTCTTT.

The V gene is TRBV18, the J gene TRBJ1-5; a possible D gene is TRBD1 (6 bases). In germline, CDR1 is KGHSH, CDR2 LQKENI. CDR3 size: 15 residues. Trimming left V 1 base short and J 0 bases short, with 7 bases between. The CDR3 loop reads CASSPQGDSNQPQHF. CDR3 sequence (DNA): TGTGCCAGCTCACCACAGGGGGATAGCAATCAGCCCCAGCATTTT.

The sample holds a few counts of this clonotype. This sequence joins TRBV19 and TRBJ2-7, with TRBD2 matching 7 bases. V lost 6 bases to trimming and J lost 3 bases; unmatched junction nucleotides: 8. The CDR3 runs 14 residues. Germline CDR1 LNHDA, CDR2 SQIVND (reference sequence). CDR3 nucleotides: TGTGCCAGTAGCTCAGGGCGGGAGTACTACGAGCAGTACTTC. Translation gives CASSSGREYYEQYF.

This clonotype has a single count. The chain couples TRBV20-1 to TRBJ1-1; 9 bases match TRBD1. The ends lost 5 bases at V and 10 bases at J; junction bases unmatched: 8. The CDR3 runs to 12 residues. In germline, CDR1 is DFQATT, CDR2 SNEGSKA (reference sequence). CDR3 protein: CSAVDRGAGAFF. CDR3 bases: TGCAGTGCTGTAGACAGGGGGGCTGGAGCTTTCTTT.

This clonotype was observed at least ten times. V and J are TRBV5-1 and TRBJ2-1; 8 bases are shared with TRBD2. Losses at the gene ends were 5 bases for V and 7 bases for J; bases not matched to a gene: 8. The CDR3 covers 14 residues. In germline, CDR1 is SGHRS, CDR2 YFSETQ. The CDR3 protein is CASSESGSGNEQFF. CDR3 nucleotides: TGCGCCAGCAGTGAAAGCGGGAGTGGTAATGAGCAGTTCTTC.

This clonotype was recorded many times. The rearrangement joins TRBV27 to TRBJ1-4; D gene uncertain. This CDR3 comprises 15 residues. Looked up from germline, CDR1 is MNHEY and CDR2 is SMNVEV (reference sequence). The germline V and J ends were trimmed by 3 bases and 6 bases, with 14 bases remaining between them. CDR3 loop: CASSFYAGSDEKLFF. CDR3 coding DNA: TGTGCCAGCAGTTTCTACGCGGGGTCGGATGAAAAACTGTTTTTT.

There are many counts of this clonotype. The chain links TRBV10-1 to TRBJ2-5; 9 nucleotides agree with TRBD1. The CDR3 covers 15 residues. V dropped 3 bases and J dropped 6; count of bases not matched to a gene: 8. The germline V gene encodes CDR1 WNHNN and CDR2 SYGVQD (reference sequence). CDR3 sequence reads: CASSETTGGRKTQYF. The CDR3 nucleotides are TGCGCCAGCAGTGAAACGACAGGGGGTAGAAAGACCCAGTACTTC.

The sample holds many counts of this clonotype. The J gene is TRBJ1-1, the V gene TRBV19; D gene unclear. V was trimmed by 4 bases and J by 11 bases, leaving 20 bases between them. The CDR3 has 14 amino acids. Germline lookup yields CDR1 LNHDA and CDR2 SQIVND (reference sequence). The CDR3 bases are TGTGCCAGTAGTAACACCGCCCGTTCTTCTGGGGCTTTCTTT. This translates into CASSNTARSSGAFF.

This clonotype has a handful of counts. The DNA is omitted, as the CDR3 cannot be located on it reliably, and the CDR3 follows TCRdb's listing. The rearrangement uses TRBV28 and TRBJ2-2; TRBD2 is taken as the D call from the table, unchecked against the DNA. Germline V gives CDR1 MDHEN, CDR2 SYDVKM. The CDR3 comprises 14 residues, both ends counted. The CDR3: CASTSTLESGELFF.

This clonotype has a count of ten or more. The chain employs TRBV7-2 and TRBJ1-6; unclear D gene. The CDR3 has 16 residues. Germline assignment: CDR1 SGHTA and CDR2 FQGNSA. Trimming took off 0 bases at V and 0 bases at J, with 6 bases between the two ends. CDR3 in amino acids: CASSLAVDSYNSPLHF. The CDR3 DNA is TGTGCCAGCAGCTTAGCGGTTGACTCCTATAATTCACCCCTCCACTTT.

This clonotype occurred a few times. The J gene is TRBJ2-5, the V gene TRBV9, with D possibly being TRBD1 or TRBD2 (5 bases each). The germline gives CDR1 SGDLS, CDR2 YYNGEE. The V and J ends lost 0 bases and 2 bases respectively, with 8 bases between them. The CDR3 has 14 amino acids. CDR3 in DNA: TGTGCCAGCAGCGTAGCTTGGGGGCAAGAGACCCAGTACTTC. Translated, it gives CASSVAWGQETQYF.